This is a list of T cell receptor beta chains from one sample in a study of control samples from healthy donors and cancer patients. The table came from immunoSEQ multiplex PCR; TCRdb's copy has only in-frame clones and leaves some out. The sample has about 200,000 clones; roughly nine tenths are singletons. Input material: blood. The receptors here all came from a young man in good health. The CDR3 runs from the conserved cysteine through the conserved F or W. The D gene is left open where the match is weak.

-	TRBV28	TRBJ1-1	TGTGCCAGCACCAGTTCTCGCAGGGCTTTCTTT	CASTSSRRAFF
TRBD1	TRBV29-1	TRBJ1-1	TGCAGCGTCCAGACAGGGGGACTCACTGAAGCTTTCTTT	CSVQTGGLTEAFF
-	TRBV5-6	TRBJ2-1	TGTGCCAGCAGCTCGTGGAGTAATGAGCAGTTCTTC	CASSSWSNEQFF
-	TRBV12-2	TRBJ1-5	TGTGCAAGTCGCTTAGGGGAGGGGGTGGTTCTTTGGGTTGACAGGGAAGGAAATAACCAGCCCCAGCATTTT	CASRLGEGVVLWVDREGNNQPQHF
-	TRBV6-5	TRBJ2-1	TGTGCCAGCAGTTATATGGCAGGGGAAGATAATGAGCAGTTCTTC	CASSYMAGEDNEQFF
TRBD2	TRBV7-9	TRBJ2-1	TGTGCCAGCAGCGGGGGACTAGACCCTTTCAATGAGCAGTTCTTC	CASSGGLDPFNEQFF
TRBD2	TRBV7-9	TRBJ2-1	TGTGCCAGCAGCCGCGGACTAGCGGGAGTCTACAATGAGCAGTTCTTC	CASSRGLAGVYNEQFF
TRBD1	TRBV5-1	TRBJ1-2	TGCGCCAGCAGCGGTGGGACAGGCTATGGCTACACCTTC	CASSGGTGYGYTF
-	TRBV3-1/TRBV3-2	TRBJ2-1	TGTGCCAGCAGCCAAGATTGGCGCGAAGGGGTTGAGCAGTTCTTC	CASSQDWREGVEQFF
-	TRBV24-1	TRBJ2-3	TGTGCCACCAGTGAGGACGGTACAGATACGCAGTATTTT	CATSEDGTDTQYF
-	TRBV11-2	TRBJ2-2	TGTGCCAGCAGCTTAGGGGCAGTGCTCAACACCGGGGAGCTGTTTTTT	CASSLGAVLNTGELFF